Reported below is one T cell receptor beta chain. At one end, the junction sequence differs from germline, possibly due to a read error. These data belong to a study of blood T cell repertoires in COVID-19. CDR3 length equals 14 residues. Germline CDR1 GTSNPN, CDR2 SVGIG (reference sequence). Measured with immunoSEQ multiplex PCR; TCRdb has only the in-frame clones, and not every one. The data contain about 270,000 clones, approximately 80% of them singletons. The chain employs TRBV30 and TRBJ1-3; D is unclear. This sequence originates from a woman aged 55 to 70 with active or convalescent COVID-19. Sequencing was carried out using peripheral blood. CDR3 sequence: CVWLPLLSGNTIYF. As DNA, the CDR3 is TGTGTCTGGCTCCCACTCCTCTCTGGAAACACCATATATTTT.